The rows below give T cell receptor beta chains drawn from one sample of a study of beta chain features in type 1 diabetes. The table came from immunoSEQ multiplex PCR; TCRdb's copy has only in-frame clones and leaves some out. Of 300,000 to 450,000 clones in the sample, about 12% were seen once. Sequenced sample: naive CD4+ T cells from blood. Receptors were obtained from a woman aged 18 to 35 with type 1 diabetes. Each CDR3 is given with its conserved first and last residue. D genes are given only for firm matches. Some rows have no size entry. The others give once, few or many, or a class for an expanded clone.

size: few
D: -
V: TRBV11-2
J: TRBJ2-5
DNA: TGTGCCAGCAGCCCAGGGTGGGGTAGGGAGACCCAGTACTTC
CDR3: CASSPGWGRETQYF

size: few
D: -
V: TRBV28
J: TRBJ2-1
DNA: TGTGCCAGCAGTCCCTTGGGGCGCGAGCAGTTCTTC
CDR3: CASSPLGREQFF

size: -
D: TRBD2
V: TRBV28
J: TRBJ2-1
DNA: TGTGCCAGCAGTTTAGCGGGGGTCTACAATGAGCAGTTCTTC
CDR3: CASSLAGVYNEQFF

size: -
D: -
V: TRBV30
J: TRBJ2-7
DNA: TGTGCCTGGAGTCCGAACAGGGACGAGCAGTACTTC
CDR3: CAWSPNRDEQYF

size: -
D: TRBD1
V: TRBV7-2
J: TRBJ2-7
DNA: TGTGCCAGCAGCTTCGGACAGGGAGTAAAATACGAGCAGTACTTC
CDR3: CASSFGQGVKYEQYF

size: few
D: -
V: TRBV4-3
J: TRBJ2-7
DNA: TGCGCCAGCAGCCAAGTGCCTGGCCACGAGCAGTACTTC
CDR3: CASSQVPGHEQYF

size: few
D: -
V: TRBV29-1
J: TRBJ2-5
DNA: TGCAGCGTTGTTCTTGACAGGAGACTTGGGACCCAGTACTTC
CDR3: CSVVLDRRLGTQYF

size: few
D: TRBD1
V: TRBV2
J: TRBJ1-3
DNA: TGTGCCAGCAGGGACAGGTTCGGAGGAAACACCATATATTTT
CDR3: CASRDRFGGNTIYF

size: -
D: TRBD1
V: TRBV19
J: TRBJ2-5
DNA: TGTGCCAGTAGTATCCAGGGGGCTCAAGAGACCCAGTACTTC
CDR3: CASSIQGAQETQYF

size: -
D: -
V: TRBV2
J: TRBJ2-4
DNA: TGTGCCAGCAGTGAAGCCGCGGGTCCGGGAGCCAAAAACATTCAGTACTTC
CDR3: CASSEAAGPGAKNIQYF

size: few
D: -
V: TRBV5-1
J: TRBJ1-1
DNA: TGCGCCAGCAGCGGGGAGACCCCTGAAGCTTTCTTT
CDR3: CASSGETPEAFF

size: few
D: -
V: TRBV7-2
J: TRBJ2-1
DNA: TGTGCCAGCAGCCCCCGGCTAGCTTACAATGAGCAGTTCTTC
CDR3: CASSPRLAYNEQFF

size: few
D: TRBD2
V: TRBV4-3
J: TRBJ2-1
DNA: TGCGCCAGCAGCCAAGGGGGACTAGCGGGCTGGGGGTCCTACAATGAGCAGTTCTTC
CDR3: CASSQGGLAGWGSYNEQFF

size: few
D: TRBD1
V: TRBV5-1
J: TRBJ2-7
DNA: TGCGCCAGCAGCCTCGGACAGGGTGCCTACGAGCAGTACTTC
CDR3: CASSLGQGAYEQYF

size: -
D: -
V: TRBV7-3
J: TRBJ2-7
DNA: TGTGCCAGCAGCTTAACTAGCGACTACGAGCAGTACTTC
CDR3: CASSLTSDYEQYF

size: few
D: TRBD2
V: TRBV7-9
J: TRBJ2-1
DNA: TGTGCCAGCAGCTTAGCCTCACTAGCGGGGGGGCCGGATGAGCAGTTCTTC
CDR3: CASSLASLAGGPDEQFF

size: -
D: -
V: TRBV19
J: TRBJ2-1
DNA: TGTGCCAGCCTGAATCCAGGTGTACAGAACAATGAGCAGTTCTTC
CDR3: CASLNPGVQNNEQFF

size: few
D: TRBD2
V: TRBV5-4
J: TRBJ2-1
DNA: TGTGCCAGCAGCTTGGTTAGCGGGAGCAATGAGCAGTTCTTC
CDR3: CASSLVSGSNEQFF